The sequence of this T cell receptor beta chain was determined in a study of OX40 agonist ivuxolimab in advanced cancers. For context, the study as a whole: Ivuxolimab, which targeted the costimulatory receptor OX40 (CD134), was an agonistic, fully human IgG2 monoclonal antibody. In the dose-escalation cohort, 75% to 90% of patients were male, and the mean age was roughly 60 years with a range of roughly 20 to 85. The point of sequencing TCRbeta in the periphery was to test whether ivuxolimab changed TCR sequence diversity and drove clonal T-cell expansion. Patients were allowed to have had prior anti-PD-1, anti-PD-L1 or anti-CTLA-4 therapy, and around two fifths of the dose-escalation patients had been treated with checkpoint inhibitors. Partial responses occurred in three dose-escalation patients, of whom one had hepatocellular carcinoma and two had cutaneous melanoma. The monotherapy dose-escalation portion (N ≈ 56 patients) of the phase I ivuxolimab trial is reported in the paper. Intravenous ivuxolimab was administered to patients every 2 weeks at six dose levels: 0.01, 0.1, 0.3, 1.5, 3 and 10 mg/kg. Of the approximately 50 patients in dose escalation, 19 had hepatocellular carcinoma, around 15 had melanoma, 9 had renal cell carcinoma and 9 had head and neck cancer. Points the paper makes about the study in general: At doses from 0.1 to 3.0 mg/kg, clonal expansion was seen in both CD4+ and CD8+ blood T cells between baseline and week 6. After ivuxolimab, expanded clones were on average more numerous among CD8+ T cells than among CD4+ T cells. Partial responders in the 0.1-3.0 mg/kg groups had among the lowest normalized peripheral clonal expansion, especially among CD8+ T cells. The antigen specificity of the clonally expanded peripheral T cells was not determined. Low levels of normalized T-cell clonal expansion were also shown by some nonresponding patients.

The CDR1 and CDR2 encoded by the germline V gene are SGDLS and YYNGEE. The CDR3 has 11 amino acids, counting the end cysteine and phenylalanine. Kept here is only the CDR3 DNA, which spans 33 bases and is read in frame from base 1. V is cut by 5 bases and J by 2 bases, and the space between the germline ends is 3 bases. Patients with autoimmune disease history or receiving systemic immunosuppression were excluded from the trial. In every dose cohort, peripheral blood was drawn for TCR sequencing at baseline, cycle 4 day 1, and cycle 7 day 1. Samples were obtained from an open-label, multicenter, first-in-human phase I dose-escalation trial of ivuxolimab. Adults with locally advanced or metastatic head and neck squamous cell, hepatocellular, melanoma or renal cell carcinoma were enrolled in the trial. Before TCR sequencing, CD4+ T cells and CD8+ T cells were sorted from peripheral blood as separate populations.

About this clone itself: This receptor's antigen is unknown. No base qualities exist here, and no much larger clone lies one base off it.

Genomic DNA was extracted from sorted cells for sequencing of the TCRbeta CDR3 region. TCRbeta CDR3 regions were sequenced using the immunoSEQ Assay. TCRdb carries this immuneACCESS record with in-frame sequences only. Its versions omit some clonotypes, under half of them owing to an unresolved V gene in the studies checked, with the rest unexplained. A total of tens of thousands of clones appear in this sample, roughly 82% of them only once. Of the sample, roughly 34% is held by the ten largest clones. This receptor was obtained from an adult with an advanced solid tumor such as melanoma, head and neck, liver or kidney cancer. Sequencing used CD4+ or CD8+ T cells sorted from blood, obtained in a trial of the OX40 agonist ivuxolimab. This sequence uses TRBV9 and TRBJ2-3, with the D segment identity uncertain. The bases read TGTGCCAGCAGTTACACAGATACGCAGTATTTT. Its translation reads: CASSYTDTQYF.